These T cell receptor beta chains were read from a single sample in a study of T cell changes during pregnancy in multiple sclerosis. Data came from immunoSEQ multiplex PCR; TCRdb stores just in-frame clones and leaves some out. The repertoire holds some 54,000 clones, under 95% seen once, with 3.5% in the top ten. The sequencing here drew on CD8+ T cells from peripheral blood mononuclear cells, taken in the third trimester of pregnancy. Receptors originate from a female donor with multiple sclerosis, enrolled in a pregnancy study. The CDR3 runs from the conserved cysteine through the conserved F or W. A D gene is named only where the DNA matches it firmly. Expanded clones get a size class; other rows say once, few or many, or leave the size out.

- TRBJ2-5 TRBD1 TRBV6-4 CASSDDGQGVETQYF TGTGCCAGCAGTGACGATGGGCAGGGGGTAGAGACCCAGTACTTC
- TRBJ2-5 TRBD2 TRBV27 CASSLGTTQPQYF TGTGCCAGCAGCCTAGGGACTACCCAACCCCAGTACTTC
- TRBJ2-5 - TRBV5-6 CASSLRETGETQYF TGTGCCAGCAGCTTGCGGGAGACGGGGGAGACCCAGTACTTC
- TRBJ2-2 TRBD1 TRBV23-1 CASSHPRDRESDGTNTGELFF TGCGCCAGCAGTCACCCCCGGGACAGGGAATCGGATGGTACGAACACCGGGGAGCTGTTTTTT
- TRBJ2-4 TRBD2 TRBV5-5 CASSFLAGEEKNIQYF TGTGCCAGCAGCTTCCTAGCGGGAGAGGAGAAAAACATTCAGTACTTC
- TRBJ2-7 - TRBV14 CASSHQDRPYEQYF TGTGCCAGCAGCCACCAGGACAGACCCTACGAGCAGTACTTC
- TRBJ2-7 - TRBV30 CAWNQGGEQYF TGTGCCTGGAACCAGGGGGGCGAGCAGTACTTC
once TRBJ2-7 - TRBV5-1 CASRLRGRSYEQYF TGCGCCAGCAGATTGAGGGGTAGGTCCTACGAGCAGTACTTC
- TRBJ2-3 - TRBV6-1 CASSDIDTQYF TGTGCCAGCAGTGATATAGATACGCAGTATTTT
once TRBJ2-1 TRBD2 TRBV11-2 CASSGLAVEQFF TGTGCCAGCAGCGGGCTAGCGGTTGAGCAGTTCTTC
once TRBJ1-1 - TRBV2 CASSEAIRGTEAFF TGTGCCAGCAGTGAAGCGATACGGGGGACTGAAGCTTTCTTT
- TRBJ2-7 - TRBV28 CASSLRGSGYEQYF TGTGCCAGCAGTTTACGAGGTTCGGGTTACGAGCAGTACTTC
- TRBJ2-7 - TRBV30 CAWSSNSYEQYF TGTGCCTGGAGTTCTAACTCCTACGAGCAGTACTTC
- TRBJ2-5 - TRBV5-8 CASSFYRTEETQYF TGTGCCAGCAGCTTTTACCGGACTGAAGAGACCCAGTACTTC
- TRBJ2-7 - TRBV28 CASSLLVARAPYEQYF TGTGCCAGCAGTTTATTAGTAGCGCGGGCCCCCTACGAGCAGTACTTC
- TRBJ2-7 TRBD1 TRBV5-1 CASSSGTGDNEQYF TGCGCCAGCAGCTCCGGGACAGGGGATAACGAGCAGTACTTC